The rows below give T cell receptor beta chains drawn from one sample of a study of somatic mutations in cytotoxic T cells in rheumatoid arthritis. Using immunoSEQ multiplex PCR, the repertoire was profiled, and TCRdb retains in-frame clones only, with some absent. The sample shows some 9,600 clones, about 90% of them seen only once. The sequencing input was CD8+ T cells sorted from blood. Receptors originate from a woman younger than 30 with rheumatoid arthritis. Each CDR3 is given with its conserved first and last residue. Fields, in order: clone size, V gene, CDR3 length, D gene, J gene, CDR3 protein, CDR3 DNA. D genes are given only for firm matches. Clone size is given for some rows only: seen once, a few or many times, or a class if the clone is expanded.

size: -
V: TRBV4-1
length: 16
D: TRBD2
J: TRBJ2-7
CDR3: CASSHLSGGSPYEQYF
DNA: TGCGCCAGCAGCCACCTTAGCGGGGGCTCCCCCTACGAGCAGTACTTC

size: -
V: TRBV9
length: 14
D: -
J: TRBJ2-2
CDR3: CASSGDRTPGELFF
DNA: TGTGCCAGCAGCGGCGACAGGACGCCCGGGGAGCTGTTTTTT

size: -
V: TRBV7-3
length: 15
D: TRBD1
J: TRBJ2-5
CDR3: CASSWAGTGTETQYF
DNA: TGTGCCAGCAGCTGGGCCGGGACAGGAACAGAGACCCAGTACTTC

size: -
V: TRBV4-1
length: 13
D: -
J: TRBJ2-3
CDR3: CASSPESTDTQYF
DNA: TGCGCCAGCAGCCCCGAGAGTACAGATACGCAGTATTTT

size: -
V: TRBV4-1
length: 15
D: TRBD1
J: TRBJ2-5
CDR3: CASSHPTGVQETQYF
DNA: TGCGCCAGCAGCCACCCAACAGGGGTCCAAGAGACCCAGTACTTC

size: -
V: TRBV5-4
length: 18
D: TRBD2
J: TRBJ2-1
CDR3: CASTQATSGIFSYNEQFF
DNA: TGTGCCAGCACCCAGGCCACTAGCGGGATATTCTCCTACAATGAGCAGTTCTTC

size: -
V: TRBV7-6
length: 16
D: -
J: TRBJ1-2
CDR3: CASSLAATGINYGYTF
DNA: TGTGCCAGCAGCTTAGCCGCGACAGGCATTAACTATGGCTACACCTTC

size: -
V: TRBV4-1
length: 15
D: -
J: TRBJ1-1
CDR3: CASSQNRADLTEAFF
DNA: TGCGCCAGCAGCCAAAACAGGGCGGATTTAACTGAAGCTTTCTTT

size: -
V: TRBV29-1
length: 14
D: -
J: TRBJ1-4
CDR3: CSVVGGQVNEKLFF
DNA: TGCAGCGTTGTAGGCGGGCAGGTTAATGAAAAACTGTTTTTT

size: -
V: TRBV28
length: 15
D: TRBD2
J: TRBJ2-7
CDR3: CASSWTSGSPDEQYF
DNA: TGTGCCAGCAGTTGGACTAGCGGGTCCCCCGACGAGCAGTACTTC

size: -
V: TRBV7-2
length: 16
D: -
J: TRBJ2-1
CDR3: CASSLNWGVSYNEQFF
DNA: TGTGCCAGCAGCTTAAACTGGGGGGTCTCCTACAATGAGCAGTTCTTC

size: once
V: TRBV15
length: 14
D: TRBD1
J: TRBJ2-7
CDR3: CATSPTGDRYEQYF
DNA: TGTGCCACCAGCCCGACAGGGGACCGGTACGAGCAGTACTTC

size: -
V: TRBV27
length: 17
D: TRBD2
J: TRBJ2-7
CDR3: CASSLSFPRGGLYEQYF
DNA: TGTGCCAGCAGTTTAAGTTTCCCGCGGGGGGGGCTGTACGAGCAGTACTTC

size: -
V: TRBV2
length: 15
D: TRBD1
J: TRBJ1-5
CDR3: CASSPGTGGPQPQHF
DNA: TGTGCCAGCAGTCCCGGGACAGGGGGCCCTCAGCCCCAGCATTTT

size: -
V: TRBV6-5
length: 15
D: TRBD1
J: TRBJ2-5
CDR3: CASSPGTALQETQYF
DNA: TGTGCCAGCAGCCCCGGGACAGCCCTCCAAGAGACCCAGTACTTC

size: -
V: TRBV5-6
length: 14
D: -
J: TRBJ1-5
CDR3: CASSVRGTNQPQHF
DNA: TGTGCCAGCAGCGTCCGGGGAACCAATCAGCCCCAGCATTTT

size: -
V: TRBV5-4
length: 17
D: TRBD1
J: TRBJ1-2
CDR3: CASSNPATGGARYGYTF
DNA: TGTGCCAGCAGCAACCCCGCGACAGGGGGCGCTCGGTATGGCTACACCTTC

size: -
V: TRBV15
length: 16
D: -
J: TRBJ1-4
CDR3: CATSRPVDVGGEKLFF
DNA: TGTGCCACCAGCAGACCGGTCGATGTGGGGGGTGAAAAACTGTTTTTT

size: -
V: TRBV27
length: 16
D: TRBD2
J: TRBJ2-1
CDR3: CASSLLAGPSYNEQFF
DNA: TGTGCCAGCAGTTTGCTAGCGGGACCCTCCTACAATGAGCAGTTCTTC

size: -
V: TRBV27
length: 16
D: TRBD2
J: TRBJ2-5
CDR3: CVSTKLAGGPQETQYF
DNA: TGTGTCAGCACTAAGCTAGCGGGGGGGCCGCAAGAGACCCAGTACTTC

size: -
V: TRBV11-2
length: 16
D: -
J: TRBJ2-7
CDR3: CASSPPQTGISYEQYF
DNA: TGTGCCAGCAGCCCTCCCCAGACAGGTATCTCCTACGAGCAGTACTTC

size: -
V: TRBV6-5
length: 13
D: -
J: TRBJ1-2
CDR3: CASIRAQGSGYTF
DNA: TGTGCCAGCATAAGGGCTCAGGGGAGTGGCTACACCTTC

size: -
V: TRBV4-3
length: 16
D: -
J: TRBJ2-1
CDR3: CASSKGTTSSYNEQFF
DNA: TGCGCCAGCAGTAAAGGGACAACGAGCTCCTACAATGAGCAGTTCTTC

size: -
V: TRBV6-5
length: 14
D: TRBD1
J: TRBJ2-7
CDR3: CASSQDRGAYEQYF
DNA: TGTGCCAGCAGCCAGGACAGGGGAGCCTACGAGCAGTACTTC

size: -
V: TRBV15
length: 13
D: -
J: TRBJ2-7
CDR3: CATRPGHFYEQYF
DNA: TGTGCCACCAGACCGGGACACTTCTACGAGCAGTACTTC

size: -
V: TRBV15
length: 13
D: -
J: TRBJ1-3
CDR3: CATSGDWGDTIYF
DNA: TGTGCCACCAGCGGGGACTGGGGGGACACCATATATTTT

size: few
V: TRBV28
length: 17
D: -
J: TRBJ1-5
CDR3: CASKIQGAYDGNQPQHF
DNA: TGTGCCAGCAAGATCCAGGGCGCGTATGATGGCAATCAGCCCCAGCATTTT

size: -
V: TRBV2
length: 18
D: -
J: TRBJ2-2
CDR3: CASTTPISGVTNTGELFF
DNA: TGTGCCAGCACAACCCCTATATCGGGAGTCACGAACACCGGGGAGCTGTTTTTT

size: -
V: TRBV7-9
length: 12
D: -
J: TRBJ2-1
CDR3: CASSLARNEQFF
DNA: TGTGCCAGCAGCCTCGCCCGGAATGAGCAGTTCTTC

size: -
V: TRBV2
length: 13
D: TRBD2
J: TRBJ2-1
CDR3: CASGLAGRHEQFF
DNA: TGTGCCAGCGGACTAGCGGGAAGGCATGAGCAGTTCTTC

size: -
V: TRBV7-8
length: 15
D: TRBD1
J: TRBJ1-3
CDR3: CASSPDRGTGNTIYF
DNA: TGTGCCAGCAGCCCCGACAGGGGGACTGGAAACACCATATATTTT

size: -
V: TRBV7-9
length: 16
D: -
J: TRBJ2-5
CDR3: CASSLSSGQYQETQYF
DNA: TGTGCCAGCAGCCTTAGTTCAGGACAGTACCAAGAGACCCAGTACTTC

size: -
V: TRBV4-1
length: 17
D: -
J: TRBJ1-1
CDR3: CASSQVLGPLLNTEAFF
DNA: TGCGCCAGCAGCCAAGTTTTGGGCCCTTTATTGAACACTGAAGCTTTCTTT

size: -
V: TRBV5-8
length: 16
D: TRBD1
J: TRBJ1-2
CDR3: CASSPGQGAPVYGYTF
DNA: TGTGCCAGCAGCCCGGGACAGGGGGCTCCCGTCTATGGCTACACCTTC

size: -
V: TRBV11-2
length: 17
D: TRBD2
J: TRBJ2-1
CDR3: CASSLVPGGGTYNEQFF
DNA: TGTGCCAGCAGCTTAGTGCCGGGCGGGGGGACCTACAATGAGCAGTTCTTC

size: few
V: TRBV9
length: 12
D: -
J: TRBJ1-4
CDR3: CASSDPKGKLFF
DNA: TGTGCCAGCAGCGACCCGAAGGGGAAACTGTTTTTT

size: once
V: TRBV5-6
length: 15
D: -
J: TRBJ1-2
CDR3: CASSYPALAAGGYTF
DNA: TGTGCCAGCAGCTACCCCGCTCTGGCTGCGGGAGGCTACACCTTC

size: -
V: TRBV7-6
length: 16
D: TRBD1
J: TRBJ1-5
CDR3: CASSLEGRGSNQPQHF
DNA: TGTGCCAGCAGCTTAGAGGGCAGGGGGAGCAATCAGCCCCAGCATTTT

size: -
V: TRBV28
length: 14
D: TRBD1
J: TRBJ2-1
CDR3: CASKDRASYNEQFF
DNA: TGTGCCAGCAAAGACAGGGCGTCCTACAATGAGCAGTTCTTC

size: -
V: TRBV27
length: 15
D: TRBD1
J: TRBJ1-6
CDR3: CASMPGTGPNSPLHF
DNA: TGTGCCAGCATGCCCGGGACAGGGCCGAATTCACCCCTCCACTTT